This T cell receptor beta chain was observed in a study of blood T cell repertoires in COVID-19. As for the study in general: The study drew acute and convalescent COVID-19 samples from the United States, Italy and Spain. Nucleic acid was either cDNA or gDNA, and it came from T cells, B-cell-depleted T cells, or PBMCs.

Sequencing was performed with immunoSEQ multiplex PCR; in TCRdb, only in-frame clones are kept and a portion is missing. The sample records tens of thousands of clones, 84% being singletons. The germline CDR1 and CDR2 sequences are KGHSH and LQKENI. This CDR3 has 14 residues. V gave up 6 bases and J gave up 4 bases; unmatched junction bases: 6. Sequencing was performed on peripheral blood. The clonotype originates from a human donor in a cohort sampled during active COVID-19. This chain connects TRBV18 to TRBJ1-5, with 7 bases matching TRBD1. For the CDR3, the DNA is TGTGCCAGCTCCGGAGGGGGCGCGAATCAGCCCCAGCATTTT. Its protein product is CASSGGGANQPQHF.